This entry lists 9 T cell receptor beta chains sequenced from one sample in a study of blood T cell repertoires in COVID-19. Repertoires were generated with immunoSEQ multiplex PCR, while TCRdb's copy carries only in-frame clones and drops some. The data contain about 39,000 clones, 75% to 80% of them singletons. The sequencing sample was made of peripheral blood. The receptors here all came from a man in his 70s with active or convalescent COVID-19.

This sequence joins TRBV28 and TRBJ1-5; perhaps TRBD1 as D (5 bases). V lost 6 bases to trimming and J lost 9 bases, with 15 bases between them. Germline V CDR1 and CDR2: MDHEN, SYDVKM. The CDR3 runs to 13 residues. CDR3 region: CASRGGKGRPQHF. In nucleotides, the CDR3 is TGTGCCAGCAGGGGAGGGAAGGGGAGGCCCCAGCATTTT.

The rearrangement uses TRBV6-5 and TRBJ2-2, with TRBD2 as a possible D gene (6 bases). The germline V gene has CDR1 MNHEY and CDR2 SVGAGI. Between the trimmed V and J ends, which lost 6 bases and 3 bases, there was a span of 11 bases. This CDR3 contains 14 residues. This CDR3 reads CASRRLGDTGELFF. The CDR3 DNA sequence: TGTGCCAGCAGACGACTAGGCGACACCGGGGAGCTGTTTTTT.

The chain employs TRBV5-1 and TRBJ2-3; TRBD2 matches at 12 bases. Unmatched junction bases numbered 4, after V lost 0 bases and J lost 5 bases. From germline, CDR1 is SGHRS and CDR2 YFSETQ. The CDR3 consists of 16 residues. The CDR3 here is CASSLALAGGKDTQYF. The CDR3, as DNA: TGCGCCAGCAGCTTGGCGCTAGCGGGGGGGAAAGATACGCAGTATTTT. Filled out from reference TRBV5-1 and TRBJ2-3, the complete variable domain reads KAGVTQTPRYLIKTRGQQVTLSCSPISGHRSVSWYQQTPGQGLQFLFEYFSETQRNKGNFPGRFSGRQFSNSRSEMNVSTLELGDSALYLCASSLALAGGKDTQYFGPGTRLTVL.

This clone is a singleton in its sample. V usage is TRBV3-1 (or the pseudogene TRBV3-2) and J usage is TRBJ1-2, with 8 bases lining up with TRBD1. CDR1 LGHDT and CDR2 YNNKEL come from the germline V gene (reference sequence). The CDR3 has 13 amino acids. After removal of 5 bases from V and 8 bases from J, the junction contained 7 bases not matched to a gene. The CDR3 loop is CASSAQGARGYTF. The CDR3 region has the DNA TGTGCCAGCAGCGCTCAGGGGGCAAGGGGCTACACCTTC.

This clone was seen just once. This chain connects TRBV5-6 to TRBJ2-7, with 13 bases lining up with TRBD2. Germline V gene lookup returns CDR1 SGHDT and CDR2 YYEEEE. The CDR3 has 15 amino acids. V lost 5 bases, J lost 1 base, and 3 bases stayed unmatched. The CDR3 nucleotides read TGTGCCAGCAGGTCACTAGCGGGGGGGTCCTACGAGCAGTACTTC. Protein: CASRSLAGGSYEQYF.

The chain links TRBV9 to TRBJ2-7; the D is unclear. The CDR3 extends over 14 amino acids. Germline CDR1 SGDLS, CDR2 YYNGEE. The V end was cut by 0 bases, the J end by 2 bases, with 9 bases between. For the CDR3, the DNA is TGTGCCAGCAGCGTAGTCGCGGTGGCCTACGAGCAGTACTTC. Its protein product is CASSVVAVAYEQYF.

The rearrangement joins TRBV5-4 to TRBJ2-7; 7 bases agree with TRBD2. V lost 2 bases to trimming and J lost 2 bases; unmatched junction nucleotides: 10. Germline CDR1 and CDR2: SGHNT and YYREEE (reference sequence). The CDR3 runs to 16 residues. The CDR3 DNA follows: TGTGCCAGCAGCTTAGGTGGGACTACGGCTGCCTACGAGCAGTACTTC. Amino acids: CASSLGGTTAAYEQYF.

V is TRBV11-2 and J is TRBJ1-1, with D perhaps matching TRBD1 (5 bases). The ends were cut back, 0 bases at V and 8 bases at J, with 16 bases in the middle. The CDR3 is 15 amino acids. Looked up from germline, CDR1 is SGHAT and CDR2 is FQNNGV. CDR3: CASSLEVWTSNEAFF. The CDR3 nucleotides are TGTGCCAGCAGCTTAGAGGTTTGGACATCGAACGAAGCTTTCTTT. Drawing the rest from reference TRBV11-2 and TRBJ1-1, the complete variable domain is EAGVAQSPRYKIIEKRQSVAFWCNPISGHATLYWYQQILGQGPKLLIQFQNNGVVDDSQLPKDRFSAERLKGVDSTLKIQPAKLEDSAVYLCASSLEVWTSNEAFFGQGTRLTVV.

This clone was seen only once. The J gene is TRBJ2-3, the V gene TRBV3-1 (or the pseudogene TRBV3-2); TRBD2 might be the D (6 bases). V was trimmed by 0 bases and J by 4 bases, leaving 8 bases between them. The CDR3 has 14 amino acids. CDR1 is LGHDT and CDR2 is YNNKEL in the germline V gene (reference sequence). The CDR3 nucleotides are TGTGCCAGCAGCCAAGACGGGAGTGCAGATACGCAGTATTTT. It specifies CASSQDGSADTQYF.